This T cell receptor beta chain originates from a study of OX40 agonist ivuxolimab in advanced cancers. Turning to the study itself: Participants averaged approximately 60 years of age (range roughly 23 to 79) and were around 85% male.

This clone was seen more than once but under ten times. Repertoires were generated with immunoSEQ multiplex PCR, while TCRdb's copy carries only in-frame clones and drops some. Of more than 65,000 clones in the sample, roughly nine tenths were seen once. The clonotype comes from an adult with an advanced solid tumor such as melanoma, head and neck, liver or kidney cancer. The specimen was CD4+ or CD8+ T cells sorted from blood, collected in a trial of the OX40 agonist ivuxolimab.

This CDR3 reads CASSGRLNTEAFF. The CDR3 DNA follows: TGCGCCAGCAGTGGACGTTTGAACACTGAAGCTTTCTTT. The chain has TRBV5-1 and TRBJ1-1; the D is unclear. CDR1 is SGHRS and CDR2 is YFSETQ in the germline V gene. This CDR3 is 13 amino acids long. V was shortened by 5 bases and J by 0 bases, with 8 bases between the two germline ends.